What follows are 3 T cell receptor beta chains derived from one specimen sequenced in a study of cytomegalovirus exposure and HLA in healthy donors (dated by TCRdb to the late 2010s). The library was produced with the immunoSEQ multiplex PCR assay. For the multiplex PCR, a mixture combining 60 forward primers for TCR Vbeta segments and 13 reverse primers for TCR Jbeta segments was used. TCRdb re-hosts the immuneACCESS table, in-frame sequences only. Its copies lack some clones; in the studies checked, an unresolved V gene accounts for under half of them, and the cause for the rest is not known. For this sample there are under 250,000 clones; approximately 82% appear just once. Of the sample, 3.5% to 4% falls within the top ten clones. The sequenced material came from PBMCs. Every receptor here comes from a male donor in good health and CMV-seronegative.

The CDR3 loop is CAATASSGYEQYF. CDR3 nucleotide sequence: TGTGCCGCTACAGCCTCTAGCGGTTACGAGCAGTACTTC. The genes are TRBV6-5 and TRBJ2-5, with TRBD2 matching 7 bases. Judging by the DNA end, TRBJ2-7 fits better; the J call may be wrong. This CDR3 contains 13 residues. Per the germline V gene, CDR1 is MNHEY and CDR2 is SVGAGI.

This clone was recorded only once. This chain uses TRBV4-2 with TRBJ2-2; the match to TRBD2 covers 11 bases. Germline-derived CDR1 and CDR2 are LGHNA and YNFKEQ. After removal of 5 bases from V and 4 bases from J, the junction contained 6 bases not matched to a gene. This CDR3 has 16 amino acids. The CDR3: CASSYSGRAGTGELFF. The CDR3 DNA reads TGTGCCAGCAGCTATAGCGGGAGGGCGGGCACCGGGGAGCTGTTTTTT.

The chain uses TRBV27 and TRBJ2-2; possible D gene TRBD2, 5 bases. Trimming left V 7 bases short and J 4 bases short, with 16 bases between. CDR1 and CDR2 from the germline V gene are MNHEY and SMNVEV (reference sequence). This CDR3 is built from 15 residues. The CDR3 DNA sequence: TGTGCCAGCACTATTGGACTCCCGCCCACCGGGGAGCTGTTTTTT. Its translation is CASTIGLPPTGELFF.